Listed below are T cell receptor beta chains from one sample, sequenced in a study of T cell responses to AZD1222 COVID-19 vaccine. Profiling relied on immunoSEQ multiplex PCR, and the TCRdb table lists in-frame clones only, not all of them. Here the sample spans about 120,000 clones, approximately 90% being singletons. The sample consisted of peripheral blood, taken 28 days after the second AZD1222 dose. These receptors were collected from an adult who received the AZD1222 COVID-19 vaccine. Each CDR3 is given with its conserved first and last residue. A D gene is named only where the DNA matches it firmly. A clone size is listed for some rows: how often the clone was seen (once, few, many), or a class if it is expanded.

size: .
length: 13
J: TRBJ2-7
D: .
V: TRBV6-5
DNA: TGTGCCAGCGGGGGATACAACTCCTACGAGCAGTACTTC
CDR3: CASGGYNSYEQYF

size: .
length: 17
J: TRBJ1-4
D: .
V: TRBV9
DNA: TGTGCCAGCAGCGTAGATGGCGGGGTGTTGAAGAATGAAAAACTGTTTTTT
CDR3: CASSVDGGVLKNEKLFF

size: .
length: 9
J: TRBJ2-7
D: .
V: TRBV20-1
DNA: TGCAGTGCTACATACGAGCAGTACTTC
CDR3: CSATYEQYF

size: .
length: 17
J: TRBJ2-7
D: TRBD2
V: TRBV7-9
DNA: TGTGCCAGCAGCACAACAATTAGCGGGTTACTCACCTACGAGCAGTACTTC
CDR3: CASSTTISGLLTYEQYF

size: .
length: 14
J: TRBJ2-1
D: .
V: TRBV24-1
DNA: TGTGCCACCAGTTCGGAGAGCTCCTACAATGAGCAGTTCTTC
CDR3: CATSSESSYNEQFF

size: .
length: 14
J: TRBJ2-3
D: .
V: TRBV19
DNA: TGTGCCAGTAGTATAGCCAGAGGGAGAGATACGCAGTATTTT
CDR3: CASSIARGRDTQYF

size: .
length: 14
J: TRBJ2-5
D: .
V: TRBV6-5
DNA: TGTGCCAGCAGTTACTCGAGGTGGGAAGAGACCCAGTACTTC
CDR3: CASSYSRWEETQYF

size: .
length: 14
J: TRBJ1-1
D: .
V: TRBV5-1
DNA: TGCGCCAGCACAGAACAGATAATGAACACTGAAGCTTTCTTT
CDR3: CASTEQIMNTEAFF

size: .
length: 13
J: TRBJ2-1
D: .
V: TRBV11-2
DNA: TGTGCCAGCAGCTTATATTACGTCAATGAGCAGTTCTTC
CDR3: CASSLYYVNEQFF

size: .
length: 13
J: TRBJ2-5
D: .
V: TRBV18
DNA: TGTGCCAGCTCACCGCCCGAGGGGGAGACCCAGTACTTC
CDR3: CASSPPEGETQYF

size: .
length: 14
J: TRBJ1-4
D: .
V: TRBV5-1
DNA: TGCGCCAGCAGCTTCGACGAGAGAAATGAAAAACTGTTTTTT
CDR3: CASSFDERNEKLFF

size: .
length: 15
J: TRBJ2-2
D: .
V: TRBV10-3
DNA: TGTGCCATCAGTGAGATGGACTTGAACACCGGGGAGCTGTTTTTT
CDR3: CAISEMDLNTGELFF

size: .
length: 15
J: TRBJ2-7
D: .
V: TRBV5-4
DNA: TGTGCCAGCAGCCCGATAGGGGACCGTTCGGACGAGCAGTACTTC
CDR3: CASSPIGDRSDEQYF

size: .
length: 16
J: TRBJ1-6
D: .
V: TRBV28
DNA: TGTGCCAGCAGTTTAGTTGAGGAAATTTTTAAGGAACCCCTCCACTTT
CDR3: CASSLVEEIFKEPLHF

size: .
length: 14
J: TRBJ2-7
D: .
V: TRBV28
DNA: TGTGCCAGCAGTTCCCCCTCAGGGACGGGTGAGCAGTACTTC
CDR3: CASSSPSGTGEQYF

size: .
length: 15
J: TRBJ2-1
D: .
V: TRBV11-2
DNA: TGTGCCAGCAGGTCCGGGACCTACTCCTACAATGAGCAGTTCTTC
CDR3: CASRSGTYSYNEQFF

size: .
length: 16
J: TRBJ1-3
D: .
V: TRBV9
DNA: TGTGCCAGCAGTGAACCGGTGGGACTAGGAGGAAACACCATATATTTT
CDR3: CASSEPVGLGGNTIYF

size: .
length: 13
J: TRBJ1-5
D: .
V: TRBV7-9
DNA: TGTGCCAGCAGCCCGACCGACGGCCAGCCCCAGCATTTT
CDR3: CASSPTDGQPQHF

size: .
length: 18
J: TRBJ1-4
D: TRBD1
V: TRBV7-9
DNA: TGTGCCAGCAGCTTACCAACCTACAGGGACAGACGAAATGAAAAACTGTTTTTT
CDR3: CASSLPTYRDRRNEKLFF

size: few
length: 16
J: TRBJ2-5
D: TRBD2
V: TRBV11-3
DNA: TGTGCCAGCAGCTCGGGACTAGCGGGAGCGGGGGAGACCCAGTACTTC
CDR3: CASSSGLAGAGETQYF

size: .
length: 13
J: TRBJ1-2
D: .
V: TRBV11-1
DNA: TGTGCCAGCAGCTTCGGTCAACGAAAGGGCTACACCTTC
CDR3: CASSFGQRKGYTF

size: .
length: 14
J: TRBJ2-2
D: .
V: TRBV27
DNA: TGTGCCAGCAGTGCGGGGTGGGGCACCGGGGAGCTGTTTTTT
CDR3: CASSAGWGTGELFF

size: .
length: 16
J: TRBJ2-7
D: TRBD2
V: TRBV6-6
DNA: TGTGCCAGCAGTGGGTTTAGCGGGAGCCCTTCCTACGAGCAGTACTTC
CDR3: CASSGFSGSPSYEQYF

size: .
length: 16
J: TRBJ2-1
D: .
V: TRBV21-1
DNA: TGTGCCAGCAGTGCCACCCAATCACTAGCGGACAATGAGCAGTTCTTC
CDR3: CASSATQSLADNEQFF

size: .
length: 15
J: TRBJ1-1
D: .
V: TRBV7-3
DNA: TGTGCCAGCAGCTTATATGGCGGGGGCCAGACTGAAGCTTTCTTT
CDR3: CASSLYGGGQTEAFF

size: .
length: 16
J: TRBJ1-3
D: .
V: TRBV6-5
DNA: TGTGCCAGCAGTTACGGTTATGGGGGCTCTGGAAACACCATATATTTT
CDR3: CASSYGYGGSGNTIYF

size: .
length: 16
J: TRBJ1-5
D: TRBD1
V: TRBV15
DNA: TGTGCCACCAGCAGACTGTCTCGGACAGGCTTTCAGCCCCAGCATTTT
CDR3: CATSRLSRTGFQPQHF

size: .
length: 12
J: TRBJ1-1
D: .
V: TRBV3-1/TRBV3-2
DNA: TGTGCCAGCAGCCTGGAGAACACTGAAGCTTTCTTT
CDR3: CASSLENTEAFF

size: .
length: 15
J: TRBJ2-5
D: TRBD1
V: TRBV28
DNA: TGTGCCAGCAGACTCGGGACAGAACTTTGGGAGACCCAGTACTTC
CDR3: CASRLGTELWETQYF

size: .
length: 15
J: TRBJ2-6
D: .
V: TRBV18
DNA: TGTGCCAGCTCAGCGGACAGCTCTGGGGCCAACGTCCTGACTTTC
CDR3: CASSADSSGANVLTF

size: .
length: 15
J: TRBJ1-5
D: .
V: TRBV19
DNA: TGTGCCAGTAGTCCCCCCCGACAGCTCAATCAGCCCCAGCATTTT
CDR3: CASSPPRQLNQPQHF

size: once
length: 18
J: TRBJ2-3
D: TRBD2
V: TRBV11-2
DNA: TGTGCCAGCAGCTCGGTTGGGACTAGCGGAACTAGCACAGATACGCAGTATTTT
CDR3: CASSSVGTSGTSTDTQYF

size: .
length: 13
J: TRBJ1-1
D: .
V: TRBV19
DNA: TGTGCCAGTATCAGGGAGGGGAACACTGAAGCTTTCTTT
CDR3: CASIREGNTEAFF